A single sample gave rise to the 25 T cell receptor beta chains below, sequenced in a study of blood T cell repertoires in COVID-19. Some clones are missing from TCRdb's copy, which holds only in-frame ones; the method was immunoSEQ multiplex PCR. The sample shows about 37,000 clones, less than 85% of them seen only once. Sequenced input: peripheral blood. The receptors originated from a woman between 70 and 85 years old with acute or convalescent COVID-19.

This clone came up once. The chain uses TRBV6-6 and TRBJ1-5; no definite D call. Trimming removed 5 bases from V and 1 base from J, with 18 bases in between. The CDR3 contains 17 residues. The germline CDR1 and CDR2 sequences are MNHNY and SVGAGI (reference sequence). The CDR3 protein is CASSRTRADVSNQPQHF. The CDR3 region has the DNA TGTGCCAGCAGTCGAACTAGGGCGGACGTGAGCAATCAGCCCCAGCATTTT.

The chain couples TRBV7-9 to TRBJ2-4; 11 bases map to TRBD2. In germline, CDR1 is SEHNR, CDR2 FQNEAQ (reference sequence). The CDR3 totals 18 residues. With 1 base clipped from V and 0 bases from J, the junction kept 5 bases outside the gene matches. CDR3 loop: CASSLGSSGGIAKNIQYF. Written as DNA, the CDR3 is TGTGCCAGCAGCTTAGGATCTAGCGGGGGGATAGCCAAAAACATTCAGTACTTC.

In its sample, this clone was seen a few times. This sequence joins TRBV6-5 and TRBJ2-7; 9 bases map to TRBD1. V lost 5 bases to trimming and J lost 4 bases; unmatched junction nucleotides: 6. CDR1 is MNHEY and CDR2 is SVGAGI in the germline V gene. The CDR3 contains 14 residues. This CDR3 is CASSIGQGRYEQYF. In DNA form, the CDR3 reads TGTGCCAGCAGTATCGGACAGGGGAGGTACGAGCAGTACTTC.

The chain links TRBV2 to TRBJ1-6, with D hard to call. The V gene lost 8 bases and the J gene lost 7 bases, with 12 bases spanning the gap. CDR1 is SNHLY and CDR2 is FYNNEI in the germline V gene. The CDR3 totals 13 residues. CDR3 protein: CASAGSENSPLHF. CDR3 bases: TGTGCCAGCGCCGGGTCTGAGAATTCACCCCTCCACTTT.

V usage is TRBV28 and J usage is TRBJ2-1, with TRBD1 matching 9 bases. The CDR3 consists of 14 residues. The germline V gene encodes CDR1 MDHEN and CDR2 SYDVKM. Germline trimming cut 5 bases from V and 9 bases from J; bases unmatched to any gene: 8. CDR3 amino acids: CASSGQGQNGEQFF. The CDR3 nucleotides read TGTGCCAGCAGTGGACAGGGGCAGAATGGTGAGCAGTTCTTC.

The rearrangement uses TRBV6-6 and TRBJ2-3; 7 bases line up with TRBD2. Trimming cost V 6 bases and J 0 bases; bases outside gene matches: 9. The CDR3 loop spans 16 amino acids. Per the germline V gene, CDR1 is MNHNY and CDR2 is SVGAGI (reference sequence). This chain's CDR3 is CASRSSSGKSTDTQYF. The DNA of the CDR3 is TGTGCCAGCAGGTCTTCTAGCGGAAAAAGCACAGATACGCAGTATTTT.

This clone was recorded a few times. The V and J genes are TRBV11-1 and TRBJ2-3; 9 bases line up with TRBD2. The germline V gene encodes CDR1 SGHAT and CDR2 FQDESV (reference sequence). J was trimmed by 1 base and V by 4 bases; bases with no gene match: 6. The CDR3 loop spans 16 amino acids. In DNA form, the CDR3 reads TGTGCCAGCAGCTGGGATAGCGGGAGCGGCACAGATACGCAGTATTTT. Translating it yields CASSWDSGSGTDTQYF. The full variable domain, completed using reference TRBV11-1 and TRBJ2-3, is EAEVAQSPRYKITEKSQAVAFWCDPISGHATLYWYRQILGQGPELLVQFQDESVVDDSQLPKDRFSAERLKGVDSTLKIQPAELGDSAMYLCASSWDSGSGTDTQYFGPGTRLTVL.

The chain carries TRBV18 and TRBJ1-1; 8 nucleotides match TRBD1. Germline assignment: CDR1 KGHSH and CDR2 LQKENI. There are 14 residues in the CDR3. Trimming took 6 bases from V and 0 from J; bases not matched to a gene: 3. The CDR3 is CASSGQGMNTEAFF. CDR3 nucleotide sequence: TGTGCCAGCTCCGGACAGGGTATGAACACTGAAGCTTTCTTT.

CDR3 bases: TGTGCCAGCAGCTCGCTCGGAGCGGGGGGCACAGATACGCAGTATTTT. As protein: CASSSLGAGGTDTQYF. The V and J genes are TRBV7-8 and TRBJ2-3, with TRBD2 matching 8 bases. Germline V gene sequence: CDR1 SGHVS, CDR2 FQNEAQ. The CDR3 covers 16 residues. V dropped 4 bases and J dropped 1; count of bases not matched to a gene: 7.

This clone was detected a few times. The chain joins TRBV19 to TRBJ1-5; weak D call: TRBD1 (6 bases). With 2 bases removed from V and 4 bases from J, the gap between germline ends came to 12 bases. CDR1 is LNHDA and CDR2 is SQIVND in the germline V gene (reference sequence). The CDR3 has 15 amino acids. The chain's CDR3 is CASSIRRGLNQPQHF. The CDR3, as DNA: TGTGCCAGTAGTATAAGGCGGGGGCTGAATCAGCCCCAGCATTTT.

V and J are TRBV14 and TRBJ2-7; D gene ambiguous. The length of the CDR3 is 14 residues. The germline CDR1 and CDR2 sequences are SGHDN and FVKESK. Trimming cost V 1 base and J 0 bases, with 7 bases left between them. The CDR3 spells CASSQGHTSYEQYF. CDR3 DNA sequence: TGTGCCAGCAGCCAAGGGCACACCTCCTACGAGCAGTACTTC.

This chain links TRBV29-1 with TRBJ2-1, with 8 bases identical to TRBD1. V gave up 5 bases and J gave up 2 bases; unmatched junction bases: 2. Germline V gene data show CDR1 as SQVTM and CDR2 as ANQGSEA. This CDR3 contains 13 residues. For the CDR3, the DNA is TGCAGCGTTCCGACAGGGGCCTACAATGAGCAGTTCTTC. It yields the protein CSVPTGAYNEQFF.

The genes are TRBV12-3 or TRBV12-4 and TRBJ1-2, with D perhaps TRBD1 (6 bases). This CDR3 spans 13 amino acids. The V gene lost 6 bases and the J gene lost 8 bases, with 16 bases spanning the gap. The CDR3 coding sequence is TGTGCCAGCAGCTTGACAGGAGGAGGCGGCTACACCTTC. This sequence encodes CASSLTGGGGYTF.

This clone showed up just a few times. The chain employs TRBV7-9 and TRBJ2-5; 8 bases are shared with TRBD2. Germline CDR1 reads SEHNR; CDR2 reads FQNEAQ (reference sequence). This CDR3 has 17 amino acids. V was clipped by 5 bases and J by 4 bases; unmatched bases: 15. CDR3 in DNA: TGTGCCAGCAGCCCCCCGGACGGGAGGGCCTCCCGAGAGACCCAGTACTTC. It encodes CASSPPDGRASRETQYF.

CDR3 sequence reads: CASSINPRYEQYF. For the CDR3, the DNA is TGTGCCAGTAGTATAAACCCGCGCTACGAGCAGTACTTC. This chain uses TRBV19 with TRBJ2-7; no clear D gene. CDR1 LNHDA and CDR2 SQIVND come from the germline V gene (reference sequence). V lost 2 bases to trimming and J lost 3 bases, with 8 bases between them. CDR3 length: 13 residues.

For the CDR3, the DNA is TGTGCCAGTAACCCCGGGGGGGAAAACGCGAACACCGGGGAGCTGTTTTTT. It specifies CASNPGGENANTGELFF. The V call is TRBV19, the J call TRBJ2-2, with TRBD2 matching 8 bases. V was clipped by 7 bases and J by 0 bases; unmatched bases: 10. The germline V gene has CDR1 LNHDA and CDR2 SQIVND (reference sequence). This CDR3 comprises 17 residues.

This clone was detected only once. This rearrangement joins TRBV7-9 to TRBJ2-5; TRBD2 might be the D (6 bases). Trimming removed 3 bases at V and 5 bases at J, with 7 bases between. This CDR3 spans 12 amino acids. Looked up from germline, CDR1 is SEHNR and CDR2 is FQNEAQ (reference sequence). Here the CDR3 reads CASSFGGETQYF. CDR3 nucleotide sequence: TGTGCCAGCAGCTTCGGGGGTGAGACCCAGTACTTC. Looking up the rest from reference TRBV7-9 and TRBJ2-5 gives the full variable domain: DTGVSQNPRHKITKRGQNVTFRCDPISEHNRLYWYRQTLGQGPEFLTYFQNEAQLEKSRLLSDRFSAERPKGSFSTLEIQRTEQGDSAMYLCASSFGGETQYFGPGTRLLVL.

CDR3 amino acids: CASSHQQGASPLHF. Here the CDR3 DNA reads TGTGCCAGCAGCCATCAGCAGGGGGCCTCACCCCTCCACTTT. The rearrangement joins TRBV3-1 (or the pseudogene TRBV3-2) to TRBJ1-6, with 8 bases that match TRBD1. This CDR3 contains 14 residues. The ends lost 3 bases at V and 10 bases at J; junction bases unmatched: 5. The germline V gene encodes CDR1 LGHDT and CDR2 YNNKEL (reference sequence).

The chain carries TRBV3-1 (or the pseudogene TRBV3-2) and TRBJ2-5; 10 bases map to TRBD2. After removal of 1 base from V and 2 bases from J, the junction contained 10 bases not matched to a gene. The CDR3 contains 18 residues. Per the germline V gene, CDR1 is LGHDT and CDR2 is YNNKEL (reference sequence). CDR3: CASSQVGRLAGGQETQYF. The CDR3 bases are TGTGCCAGCAGCCAAGTGGGGCGATTAGCGGGGGGACAAGAGACCCAGTACTTC.

This clone is labeled large. The V call is TRBV4-1, the J call TRBJ1-6; D remains unclear. The CDR3 runs 15 residues. V dropped 0 bases and J dropped 9 bases, with 12 bases sitting between them. CDR1 and CDR2 from the germline V gene are MGHRA and YSYEKL. The CDR3 sequence is CASSQDPDGSSPLHF. The DNA for the CDR3 is TGCGCCAGCAGCCAAGACCCCGACGGGAGTTCACCCCTCCACTTT.

This clone was found a few times. The chain couples TRBV6-5 to TRBJ1-5, with D unclear. This CDR3 is built from 15 residues. V was cut by 0 bases and J by 5 bases, with 11 bases left in between. The germline gives CDR1 MNHEY, CDR2 SVGAGI. CDR3 region: CASSYSGGEDQPQHF. CDR3 coding DNA: TGTGCCAGCAGTTACTCAGGTGGAGAAGATCAGCCCCAGCATTTT.

This CDR3 reads CASVTGNEQFF. CDR3 sequence (DNA): TGTGCCAGCGTGACAGGGAATGAGCAGTTCTTC. The rearrangement uses TRBV27 and TRBJ2-1, with 7 bases aligning to TRBD1. In germline, CDR1 is MNHEY, CDR2 SMNVEV (reference sequence). CDR3 length equals 11 residues. V shed 8 bases, J shed 7 bases, and the junction held 2 bases outside the gene matches.

The genes are TRBV9 and TRBJ2-7; a weak D match, TRBD2 (6 bases). V was clipped by 0 bases and J by 9 bases, with 13 bases between them. The CDR3 covers 13 residues. CDR1 is SGDLS, CDR2 YYNGEE, per germline. The CDR3 DNA sequence: TGTGCCAGCAGCGTAGATACGTCCGGGGGGCAGTACTTC. Its protein product is CASSVDTSGGQYF.

The chain employs TRBV5-4 and TRBJ1-1; D gene unclear. The V end lost 2 bases, the J end lost 3 bases, and 14 bases lay between the germline ends. Germline assignment: CDR1 SGHNT and CDR2 YYREEE (reference sequence). The CDR3 has 15 residues. The CDR3 nucleotides read TGTGCCAGCAGCTTAGACCAGAGACGGGACACTGAAGCTTTCTTT. Protein sequence: CASSLDQRRDTEAFF.

The V gene is TRBV7-2, the J gene TRBJ1-5, with D uncertain. V was clipped by 0 bases and J by 6 bases, with 9 bases between them. CDR1 is SGHTA, CDR2 FQGNSA, per germline. CDR3 length: 14 residues. In nucleotides, the CDR3 is TGTGCCAGCAGCTTAGCGGTCGGGGTTCAGCCCCAGCATTTT. Amino acid sequence: CASSLAVGVQPQHF.